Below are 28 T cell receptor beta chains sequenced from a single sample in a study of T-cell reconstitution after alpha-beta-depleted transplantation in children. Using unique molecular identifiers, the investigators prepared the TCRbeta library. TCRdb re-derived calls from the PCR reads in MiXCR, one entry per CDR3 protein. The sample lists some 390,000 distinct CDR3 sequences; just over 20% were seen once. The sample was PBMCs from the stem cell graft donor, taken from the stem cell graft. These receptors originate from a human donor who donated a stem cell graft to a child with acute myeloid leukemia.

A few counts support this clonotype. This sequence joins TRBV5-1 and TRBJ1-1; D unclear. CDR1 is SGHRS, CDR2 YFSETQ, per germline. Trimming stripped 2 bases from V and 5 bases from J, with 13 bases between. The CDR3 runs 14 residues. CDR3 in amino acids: CASSLSGIGTEAFF. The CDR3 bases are TGCGCCAGCAGCTTAAGCGGGATTGGGACTGAAGCTTTCTTT.

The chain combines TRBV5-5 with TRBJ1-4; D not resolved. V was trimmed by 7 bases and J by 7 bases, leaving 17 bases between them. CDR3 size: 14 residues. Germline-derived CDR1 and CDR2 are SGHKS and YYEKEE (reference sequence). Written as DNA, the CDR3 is TGTGCCAGCTCCGACGGCAGGCAGCGTGAAAAACTGTTTTTT. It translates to CASSDGRQREKLFF.

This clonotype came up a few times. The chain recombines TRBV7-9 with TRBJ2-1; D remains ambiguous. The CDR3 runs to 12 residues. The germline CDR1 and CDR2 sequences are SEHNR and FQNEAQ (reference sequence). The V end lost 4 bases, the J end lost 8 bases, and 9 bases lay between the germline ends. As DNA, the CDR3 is TGTGCCAGCAGCTCACGCGTCGATGAGCAGTTCTTC. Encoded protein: CASSSRVDEQFF.

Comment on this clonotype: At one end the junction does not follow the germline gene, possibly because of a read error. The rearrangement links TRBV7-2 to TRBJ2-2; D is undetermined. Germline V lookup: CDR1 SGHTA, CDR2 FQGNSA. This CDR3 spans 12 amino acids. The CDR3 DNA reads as TGTGCCATCAGCATGAACACCGGGGAGCTGTTTTTT. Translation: CAISMNTGELFF.

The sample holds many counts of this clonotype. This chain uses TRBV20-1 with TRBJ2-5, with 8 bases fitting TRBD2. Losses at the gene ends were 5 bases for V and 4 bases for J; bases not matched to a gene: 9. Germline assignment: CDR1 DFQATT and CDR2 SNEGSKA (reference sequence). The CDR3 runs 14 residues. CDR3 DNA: TGCAGTGCTCCTCCCCCAAGCGGGGGAGAGACCCAGTACTTC. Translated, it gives CSAPPPSGGETQYF.

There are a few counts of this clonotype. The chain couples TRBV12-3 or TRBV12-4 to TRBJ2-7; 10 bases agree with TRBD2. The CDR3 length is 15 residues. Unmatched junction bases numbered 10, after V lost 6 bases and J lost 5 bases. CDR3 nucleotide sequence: TGTGCCAGCAGGGTGAGCGGGAGGGCTGTCCACGAGCAGTACTTC. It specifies CASRVSGRAVHEQYF.

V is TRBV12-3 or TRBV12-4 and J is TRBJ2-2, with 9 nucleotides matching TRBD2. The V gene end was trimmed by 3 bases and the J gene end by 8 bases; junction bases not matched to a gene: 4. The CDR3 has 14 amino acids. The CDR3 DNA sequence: TGTGCCAGCAGTTTCGCCCTAGCGGGAGGGGAGCTGTTTTTT. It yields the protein CASSFALAGGELFF.

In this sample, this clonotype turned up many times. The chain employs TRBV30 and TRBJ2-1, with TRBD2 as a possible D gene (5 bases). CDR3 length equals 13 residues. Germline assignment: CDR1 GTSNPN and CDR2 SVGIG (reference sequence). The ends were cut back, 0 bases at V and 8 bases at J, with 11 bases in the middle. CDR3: CAWSVYSEDEQFF. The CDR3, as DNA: TGTGCCTGGAGTGTATATAGCGAGGATGAGCAGTTCTTC.

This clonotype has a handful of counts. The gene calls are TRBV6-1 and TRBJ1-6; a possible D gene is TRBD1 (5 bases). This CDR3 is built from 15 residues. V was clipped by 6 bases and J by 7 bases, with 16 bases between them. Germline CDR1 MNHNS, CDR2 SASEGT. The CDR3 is CASSPGGDNNSPLHF. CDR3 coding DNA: TGTGCCAGCAGCCCCGGGGGGGATAACAATTCACCCCTCCACTTT.

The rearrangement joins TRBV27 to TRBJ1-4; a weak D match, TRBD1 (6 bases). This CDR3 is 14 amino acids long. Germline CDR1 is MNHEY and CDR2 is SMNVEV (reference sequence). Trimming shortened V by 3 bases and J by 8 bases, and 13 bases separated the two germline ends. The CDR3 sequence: CASSFGGASEKLFF. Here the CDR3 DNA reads TGTGCCAGCAGTTTCGGGGGCGCGAGCGAAAAACTGTTTTTT.

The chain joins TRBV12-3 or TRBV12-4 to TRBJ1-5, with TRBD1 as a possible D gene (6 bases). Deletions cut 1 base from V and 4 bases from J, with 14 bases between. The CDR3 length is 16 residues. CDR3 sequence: CASSLGNREPNQPQHF. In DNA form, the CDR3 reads TGTGCCAGCAGTTTAGGGAACAGGGAACCAAATCAGCCCCAGCATTTT.

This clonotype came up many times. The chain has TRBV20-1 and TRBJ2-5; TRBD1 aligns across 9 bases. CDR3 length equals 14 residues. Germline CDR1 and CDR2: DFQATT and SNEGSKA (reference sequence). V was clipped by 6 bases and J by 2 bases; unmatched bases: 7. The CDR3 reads CSALSDRGQETQYF. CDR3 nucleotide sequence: TGCAGTGCCCTCTCGGACAGGGGACAAGAGACCCAGTACTTC.

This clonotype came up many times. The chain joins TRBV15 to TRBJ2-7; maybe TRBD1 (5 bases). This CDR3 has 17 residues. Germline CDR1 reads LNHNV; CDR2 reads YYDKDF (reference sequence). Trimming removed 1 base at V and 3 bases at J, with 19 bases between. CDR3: CATSRGRRGTRVYEQYF. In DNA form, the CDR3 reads TGTGCCACCAGCAGAGGAAGAAGGGGAACTCGGGTCTACGAGCAGTACTTC. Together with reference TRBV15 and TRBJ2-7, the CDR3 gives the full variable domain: DAMVIQNPRYQVTQFGKPVTLSCSQTLNHNVMYWYQQKSSQAPKLLFHYYDKDFNNEADTPDNFQSRRPNTSFCFLDIRSPGLGDTAMYLCATSRGRRGTRVYEQYFGPGTRLTVT.

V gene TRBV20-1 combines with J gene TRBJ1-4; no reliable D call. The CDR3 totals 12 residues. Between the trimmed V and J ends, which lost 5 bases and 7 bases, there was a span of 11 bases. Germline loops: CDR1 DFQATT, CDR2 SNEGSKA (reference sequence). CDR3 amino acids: CSARRTGEKLFF. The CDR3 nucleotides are TGCAGTGCTCGGAGGACGGGTGAAAAACTGTTTTTT.

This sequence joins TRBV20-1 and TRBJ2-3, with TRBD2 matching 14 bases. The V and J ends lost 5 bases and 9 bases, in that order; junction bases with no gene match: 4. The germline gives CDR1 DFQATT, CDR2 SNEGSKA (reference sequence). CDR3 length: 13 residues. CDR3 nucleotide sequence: TGCAGTGCTGGGGGACTAGCGGGAGACACGCAGTATTTT. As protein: CSAGGLAGDTQYF.

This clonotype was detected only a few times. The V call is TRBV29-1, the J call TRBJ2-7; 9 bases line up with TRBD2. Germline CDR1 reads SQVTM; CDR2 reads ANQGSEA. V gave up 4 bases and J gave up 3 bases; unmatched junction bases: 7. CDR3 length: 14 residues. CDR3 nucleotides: TGCAGCGTTGTCACTAGCGGGCTTCTCTACGAGCAGTACTTC. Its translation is CSVVTSGLLYEQYF.

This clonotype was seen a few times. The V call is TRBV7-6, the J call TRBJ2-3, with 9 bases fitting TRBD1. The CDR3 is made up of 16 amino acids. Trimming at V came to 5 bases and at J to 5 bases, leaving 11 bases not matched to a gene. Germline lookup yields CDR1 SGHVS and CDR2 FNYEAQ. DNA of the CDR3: TGTGCCAGCAGCCCGCCGCGGGACAGGGAAATAGATACGCAGTATTTT. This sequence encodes CASSPPRDREIDTQYF.

CDR3 in DNA: TGTGCCGGAGGCGAAAGCACAGATACGCAGTATTTT. The encoded protein is CAGGESTDTQYF. The chain has TRBV7-8 and TRBJ2-3; a possible D gene is TRBD2 (5 bases). CDR3 size: 12 residues. V was cut by 11 bases and J by 0 bases, with 9 bases left in between. Germline loops: CDR1 SGHVS, CDR2 FQNEAQ. The complete variable domain, with remaining parts taken from reference TRBV7-8 and TRBJ2-3, reads GAGVSQSPRYKVAKRGQDVALRCDPISGHVSLFWYQQALGQGPEFLTYFQNEAQLDKSGLPSDRFFAERPEGSVSTLKIQRTQQEDSAVYLCAGGESTDTQYFGPGTRLTVL.

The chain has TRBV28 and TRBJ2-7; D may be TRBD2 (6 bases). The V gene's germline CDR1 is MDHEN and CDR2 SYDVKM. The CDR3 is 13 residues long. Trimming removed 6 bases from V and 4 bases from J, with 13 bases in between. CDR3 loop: CASSQTSPYEQYF. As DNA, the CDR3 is TGTGCCAGCAGCCAAACTAGCCCTTACGAGCAGTACTTC.

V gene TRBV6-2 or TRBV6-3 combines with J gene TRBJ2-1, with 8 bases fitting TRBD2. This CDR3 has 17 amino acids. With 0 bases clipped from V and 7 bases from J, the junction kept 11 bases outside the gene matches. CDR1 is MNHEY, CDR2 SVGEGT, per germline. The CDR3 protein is CASSYSSGTRRGNEQFF. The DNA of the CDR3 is TGTGCCAGCAGTTACTCGTCCGGGACTAGGAGAGGGAATGAGCAGTTCTTC.

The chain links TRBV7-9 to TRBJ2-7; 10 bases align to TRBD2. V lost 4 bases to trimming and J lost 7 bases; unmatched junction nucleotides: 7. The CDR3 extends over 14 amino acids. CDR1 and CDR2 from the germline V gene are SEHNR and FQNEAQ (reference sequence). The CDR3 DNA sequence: TGTGCCAGCAGCTCCCAGCGGGAGGGCCGGGAGCAGTACTTC. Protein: CASSSQREGREQYF.

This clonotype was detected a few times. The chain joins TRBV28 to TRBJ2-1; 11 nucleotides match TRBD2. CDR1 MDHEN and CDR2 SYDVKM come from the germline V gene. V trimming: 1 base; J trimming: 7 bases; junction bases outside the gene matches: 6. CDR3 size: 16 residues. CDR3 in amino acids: CASSLYLAGGWNEQFF. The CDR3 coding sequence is TGTGCCAGCAGTTTATATCTAGCGGGAGGTTGGAATGAGCAGTTCTTC.

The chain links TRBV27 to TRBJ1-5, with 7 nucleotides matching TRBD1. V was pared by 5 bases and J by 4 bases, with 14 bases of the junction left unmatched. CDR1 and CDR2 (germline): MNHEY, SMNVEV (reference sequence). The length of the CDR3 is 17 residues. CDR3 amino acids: CASSPISATGWNQPQHF. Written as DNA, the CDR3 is TGTGCCAGCAGTCCAATTTCGGCGACAGGGTGGAATCAGCCCCAGCATTTT.

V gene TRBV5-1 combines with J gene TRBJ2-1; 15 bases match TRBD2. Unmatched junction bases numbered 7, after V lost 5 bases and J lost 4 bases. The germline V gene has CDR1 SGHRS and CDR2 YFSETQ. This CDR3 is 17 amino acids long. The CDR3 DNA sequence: TGCGCCAGCAGGCCCGGGACTAGCGGGAGGTTTTACAATGAGCAGTTCTTC. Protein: CASRPGTSGRFYNEQFF.

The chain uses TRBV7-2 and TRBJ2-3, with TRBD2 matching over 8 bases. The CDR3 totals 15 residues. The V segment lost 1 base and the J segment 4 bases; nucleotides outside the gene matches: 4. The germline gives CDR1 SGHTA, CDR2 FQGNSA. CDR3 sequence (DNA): TGTGCCAGCAGCTTAGGTGGGACTAGATCAGATACGCAGTATTTT. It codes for CASSLGGTRSDTQYF.

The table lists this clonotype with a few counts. CDR3 sequence (DNA): TGCAGTGCTAGAGATCAGGGGGGGGTCTCTTACGAGCAGTACTTC. It encodes CSARDQGGVSYEQYF. The genes are TRBV20-1 and TRBJ2-7, with D perhaps TRBD1 or TRBD2 (7 bases each). CDR1 is DFQATT and CDR2 is SNEGSKA in the germline V gene (reference sequence). The CDR3 loop spans 15 amino acids. V was trimmed by 0 bases and J by 4 bases, leaving 16 bases between them.

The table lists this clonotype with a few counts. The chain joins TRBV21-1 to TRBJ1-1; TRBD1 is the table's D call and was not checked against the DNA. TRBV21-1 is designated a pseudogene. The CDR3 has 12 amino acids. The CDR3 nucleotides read TGTGCCAGCAGCAACCCTGCTACTGAAGCTTTCTTT. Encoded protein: CASSNPATEAFF.

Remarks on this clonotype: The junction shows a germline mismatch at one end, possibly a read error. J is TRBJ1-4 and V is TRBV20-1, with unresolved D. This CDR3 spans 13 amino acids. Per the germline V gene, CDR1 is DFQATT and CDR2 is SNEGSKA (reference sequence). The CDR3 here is CSGREGANEKLFF. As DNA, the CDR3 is TGCAGTGGTAGAGAAGGCGCGAATGAAAAACTGTTTTTT.